This T cell receptor beta chain was sequenced in a study of blood T cells in healthy people across ages. About the study: Per every two T cells, about one barcoded beta molecule was captured by template switching. The study, taken as a whole, reports: Naive T cell percentage and TCR beta diversity correlated strongly. The lack of PBMC sorting stopped any conclusive naive versus antigen-experienced comparison.

This clonotype has a handful of counts. The antigen is undetermined. The junction does not match germline at one end; this may be a read error. Germline lookup yields CDR1 SQVTM and CDR2 ANQGSEA. The CDR3 consists of 12 residues. Then a second PCR, running about 6 to 12 cycles, was carried out with a sample-barcoded 5' primer and a J-beta primer mix. Every cDNA molecule carried a tag from a template-switch adaptor bearing 12 random nucleotides. Each CDR3 protein gets one entry after TCRdb re-called the 5' RACE reads with MiXCR. The data hold over a million distinct CDR3 sequences, with 35% to 50% observed a single time.

The chain recombines TRBV29-1 with TRBJ1-2; D call uncertain. The TCR originated in a woman in her fifties or sixties in good health. The sequencing sample was made of blood. The CDR3 spells CSVEGRNYGYTF. DNA for the CDR3: TGCAGCGTCGAAGGTCGTAACTATGGCTACACCTTC.